This is a list of T cell receptor beta chains from one sample in a study of regulatory T cells in long-lasting Graves disease. Via MiXCR, TCRdb re-called the multiplex PCR reads, giving one row per CDR3 protein. The data show about 460,000 distinct CDR3 sequences, around 15% seen once. These data also formed part of another study, on T cells in Graves' hyperthyroidism and ophthalmopathy.

The material sequenced was peripheral blood mononuclear cells (PBMCs), taken at new diagnosis, from a patient treated with antithyroid drugs. Receptors originate from a woman aged 45 to 65 with Graves disease. The CDR3 runs from the conserved cysteine through the conserved F or W. Each record gives: clone size, D gene, V gene, J gene, CDR3 protein, CDR3 DNA. A D gene is named only where the DNA matches it firmly. Clone sizes are given selectively: once, few, many, or a class where the clone is expanded.

>few|TRBD1|TRBV6-1|TRBJ1-4
CASSRTGGSGEKLFF
TGTGCCAGCAGCCGGACAGGAGGCAGTGGGGAAAAACTGTTTTTT
>many|NA|TRBV10-3|TRBJ1-3
CAISESRVSRDSGNTIYF
TGTGCCATCAGTGAGTCCAGGGTATCCAGGGACTCTGGAAACACCATATATTTT
>many|NA|TRBV12-5|TRBJ1-5
CASGLTQGQPQCKPQHF
TGTGCTAGTGGTTTGACCCAAGGACAGCCGCAATGCAAACCCCAGCATTTT
>NA|NA|TRBV6-5|TRBJ1-4
CASSLQQGWDKLFF
TGTGCCAGCAGTTTGCAACAGGGATGGGACAAACTGTTTTTT
>NA|TRBD1|TRBV28|TRBJ1-1
CASSSGQGNWDTEAFF
TGTGCCAGCAGTTCGGGACAGGGGAACTGGGACACTGAAGCTTTCTTT
>NA|TRBD1|TRBV5-8|TRBJ2-1
CASSFNGGTGFYNEQFF
TGTGCCAGCAGTTTTAATGGCGGGACAGGGTTCTACAATGAGCAGTTCTTC
>NA|TRBD2|TRBV12-3/TRBV12-4|TRBJ2-5
CASSRLAGVATQYF
TGTGCCAGCAGCCGACTAGCGGGTGTGGCGACCCAGTACTTC
>NA|NA|TRBV6-1|TRBJ2-2
CASSPRGANTGELFF
TGTGCCAGCAGCCCTAGGGGGGCGAACACCGGGGAGCTGTTTTTT
>NA|NA|TRBV9|TRBJ2-2
CASSDNTGELFF
TGTGCCAGCAGCGATAACACCGGGGAGCTGTTTTTT
>many|TRBD1|TRBV20-1|TRBJ2-7
CSARDSAGGLAEQYF
TGCAGTGCTAGAGATTCGGCAGGGGGCTTAGCGGAGCAGTACTTC
>many|NA|TRBV6-2/TRBV6-3|TRBJ2-3
CASSYGRRTDTQYF
TGTGCCAGCAGTTACGGTCGACGCACAGATACGCAGTATTTT
>many|TRBD1|TRBV7-3|TRBJ2-7
CASSLEGRDRGSYEQYF
TGTGCCAGCAGCTTAGAAGGTCGGGACAGGGGCTCCTACGAGCAGTACTTC
>many|NA|TRBV7-9|TRBJ2-1
CASSKWSEYNEQFF
TGTGCCAGCAGCAAATGGAGCGAATACAATGAGCAGTTCTTC
>few|NA|TRBV6-1|TRBJ2-7
CASSESQGKTYEQYF
TGTGCCAGCAGTGAATCACAGGGAAAAACCTACGAGCAGTACTTC
>many|NA|TRBV28|TRBJ2-7
CASAPENSYEQYF
TGTGCCAGCGCCCCGGAGAACTCCTACGAGCAGTACTTC
>NA|TRBD1|TRBV30|TRBJ2-1
CAWSVRWQGAPYCNEQFF
TGTGCCTGGAGTGTACGGTGGCAGGGGGCCCCCTACTGCAATGAGCAGTTCTTC
>NA|NA|TRBV19|TRBJ2-1
CASSILDREQFF
TGTGCCAGTAGTATTTTAGATCGTGAGCAGTTCTTC
>many|TRBD1|TRBV19|TRBJ1-2
CASSSTGGSNYGYTF
TGTGCCAGTAGTTCTACAGGGGGAAGTAACTATGGCTACACCTTC
>many|TRBD2|TRBV3-1|TRBJ2-1
CASGGTRSFDEQFF
TGTGCCAGCGGAGGGACTAGGTCGTTCGATGAGCAGTTCTTC
>many|TRBD1|TRBV28|TRBJ1-5
CASGTGGDNQPQHF
TGTGCCAGCGGGACAGGGGGGGACAATCAGCCCCAGCATTTT
>few|TRBD2|TRBV2|TRBJ2-7
CASSEGLAARYEQYF
TGTGCCAGCAGTGAGGGACTAGCGGCCCGCTACGAGCAGTACTTC
>many|NA|TRBV28|TRBJ2-2
CASRQSNTGELFF
TGTGCCAGCCGGCAGTCTAACACCGGGGAGCTGTTTTTT
>many|TRBD1|TRBV6-2/TRBV6-3|TRBJ2-7
CASNPRVGGGGYEQYF
TGTGCCAGCAACCCAAGAGTAGGGGGCGGCGGGTACGAGCAGTACTTC
>NA|NA|TRBV28|TRBJ2-3
CASTPPWGRRSTDTQYF
TGTGCCAGCACCCCTCCCTGGGGGAGGAGGAGCACAGATACGCAGTATTTT
>many|TRBD2|TRBV5-1|TRBJ2-2
CASSRLAVNTGELFF
TGCGCCAGCAGCCGACTAGCGGTTAACACCGGGGAGCTGTTTTTT
>few|NA|TRBV9|TRBJ2-7
CASSVGTGRASGYEQYF
TGTGCCAGCAGCGTAGGAACAGGGCGGGCATCAGGCTACGAGCAGTACTTC
>many|TRBD2|TRBV30|TRBJ2-7
CAWSVAGETEQYF
TGTGCCTGGAGTGTAGCGGGAGAGACCGAGCAGTACTTC
>many|NA|TRBV12-5|TRBJ2-1
CASGWGRLQFF
TGTGCTAGTGGGTGGGGACGGTTGCAGTTCTTC
>many|NA|TRBV7-9|TRBJ2-7
CASTPPLRLEQYF
TGTGCCAGCACCCCGCCCTTACGTCTGGAGCAGTACTTC
>few|NA|TRBV7-9|TRBJ2-7
CASSYPSLGGDYEQYF
TGTGCCAGCAGCTACCCCTCCCTAGGCGGGGACTACGAGCAGTACTTC
>once|TRBD1|TRBV7-8|TRBJ1-6
CVSSFGVGQAVDNSPLHF
TGTGTCAGCAGCTTTGGTGTGGGACAGGCCGTCGATAATTCACCCCTCCACTTT
>many|NA|TRBV7-3|TRBJ2-3
CASRQGLGSTDTQYF
TGTGCCAGCCGCCAGGGGTTAGGTAGCACAGATACGCAGTATTTT
>NA|NA|TRBV14|TRBJ1-1
CASSQYTEAFF
TGTGCCAGCAGTCAATACACTGAAGCTTTCTTT